This T cell receptor beta chain is drawn from a study of Graves' ophthalmopathy and Graves' hyperthyroidism. This clonotype was recorded at least ten times. In germline, CDR1 is SEHNR, CDR2 FQNEAQ (reference sequence). The CDR3 has 14 residues. The germline V and J ends were trimmed by 2 bases and 7 bases, with 15 bases remaining between them. Amplified TCR beta CDR3 regions were obtained using RNA transcripts as template. First-round RT-PCR employed HTBI primers, with a second-round multiplex PCR after it. TCRdb processed the multiplex PCR reads anew with MiXCR; each CDR3 protein has one entry. The sample lists around 670,000 distinct CDR3 sequences; 40% were seen once.

This TCR was sampled from an adult man with Graves' ophthalmopathy. The genes are TRBV7-9 and TRBJ2-7; the D gene is possibly TRBD1 (5 bases). The sample was peripheral blood. The CDR3 loop is CASSLRGSSEEQYF. As DNA, the CDR3 is TGTGCCAGCAGCTTAAGGGGATCCTCGGAGGAGCAGTACTTC.